This entry concerns a single TCR beta chain. Its antigen is not known. The table came from immunoSEQ multiplex PCR; TCRdb's copy has only in-frame clones and leaves some out. Of about 150,000 clones listed, about 93% are singletons. The data belong to a study of T cell responses to AZD1222 COVID-19 vaccine. Whole-study results and caveats: Baseline testing showed seropositivity in only a handful of AZD1222 recipients.

Per germline, CDR1 SEHNR and CDR2 FQNEAQ (reference sequence). Trimming stripped 4 bases from V and 5 bases from J, with 13 bases between. This CDR3 contains 14 residues. Sample: peripheral blood, taken on day 0 of AZD1222 vaccination. The TCR sequence derives from an adult in good health. The rearrangement links TRBV7-9 to TRBJ2-3; D possibly corresponds to TRBD1 (6 bases). The CDR3 protein is CASSSYLGGDTQYF. As DNA, the CDR3 is TGTGCCAGCAGCTCGTACCTAGGGGGAGATACGCAGTATTTT. The full variable domain, completed using reference TRBV7-9 and TRBJ2-3, is DTGVSQNPRHKITKRGQNVTFRCDPISEHNRLYWYRQTLGQGPEFLTYFQNEAQLEKSRLLSDRFSAERPKGSFSTLEIQRTEQGDSAMYLCASSSYLGGDTQYFGPGTRLTVL.